This entry features one TCR beta chain sequence. What it binds is not known. The data derive from a study of cytomegalovirus exposure and HLA in healthy donors. Study outcomes and limitations: No immune exposure information besides CMV serostatus was available. Segments of the TCR beta V type were, in most cases, productive about 87% or about 30% of the time in an earlier analysis. The study recorded 150 to 200 TCR beta chains that were cytomegalovirus-associated. Sequencing likely generated an artifact that appeared as a cluster of highly shared sequence variants.

CDR3 length: 13 residues. V was cut by 7 bases and J by 2 bases, with 11 bases left in between. The germline V gene encodes CDR1 LNHDA and CDR2 SQIVND (reference sequence). Vbeta (60) and Jbeta (13) primers were used in the PCR. Libraries were prepared by immunoSEQ multiplex PCR; TCRdb keeps only in-frame clonotypes and omits some of them. This sample carries 150,000 to 200,000 clones, 65% to 80% of them seen once, and the ten largest clones take 1.5% to 2%. The sequence was obtained from a woman younger than 45 in good health and CMV-seronegative. The rearrangement uses TRBV19 and TRBJ1-2; D is unresolved. Sequenced sample: PBMCs. CDR3 DNA sequence: TGTGCCAGTACCGCGAACCCCAACTATGGCTACACCTTC. This gives the protein CASTANPNYGYTF.